A single sample is the source of the 20 T cell receptor beta chains below, sequenced in a study of T cells in tuberculosis. Using immunoSEQ multiplex PCR, the repertoire was profiled, and TCRdb retains in-frame clones only, with some absent. Among more than 35,000 clones, nearly 95% were seen once, and the ten largest hold over 6.5%. The sample was PBMCs. All receptors come from a donor under 30 with latent tuberculosis or without tuberculosis infection.

This clone was observed once. The rearrangement uses TRBV5-1 and TRBJ2-3; possible D gene TRBD2, 6 bases. The CDR3 has 15 residues. Germline V lookup: CDR1 SGHRS, CDR2 YFSETQ. The V gene lost 4 bases and the J gene lost 5 bases, with 17 bases spanning the gap. CDR3 bases: TGCGCCAGCAGCCCGGCCCTGGGGGGTGTAGATACGCAGTATTTT. Protein sequence: CASSPALGGVDTQYF.

The J gene is TRBJ1-5, the V gene TRBV13; a possible D gene is TRBD1 (5 bases). The V gene lost 4 bases and the J gene lost 0 bases, with 10 bases spanning the gap. Germline CDR1 PRHDT, CDR2 FYEKMQ (reference sequence). The CDR3 is 15 residues long. This CDR3 is CASSSRGFSNQPQHF. In DNA form, the CDR3 reads TGTGCCAGCAGCTCGCGGGGGTTTAGCAATCAGCCCCAGCATTTT. The full variable domain, its missing parts supplied by reference TRBV13 and TRBJ1-5, is AAGVIQSPRHLIKEKRETATLKCYPIPRHDTVYWYQQGPGQDPQFLISFYEKMQSDKGSIPDRFSAQQFSDYHSELNMSSLELGDSALYFCASSSRGFSNQPQHFGDGTRLSIL.

The gene calls are TRBV5-5 and TRBJ1-1, with D unclear. CDR1 SGHKS and CDR2 YYEKEE come from the germline V gene (reference sequence). V gave up 4 bases and J gave up 5 bases, with 15 bases separating them. The CDR3 loop spans 14 amino acids. The DNA of the CDR3 is TGTGCCAGCAGCCCGGATGCGACAACTACTGAAGCTTTCTTT. This encodes CASSPDATTTEAFF.

V gene TRBV10-3 combines with J gene TRBJ2-3; 10 bases are a match to TRBD2. The germline V gene encodes CDR1 ENHRY and CDR2 SYGVKD. Losses at the gene ends were 4 bases for V and 4 bases for J; bases not matched to a gene: 8. This CDR3 comprises 16 residues. CDR3 residues: CAISGVSGRSADTQYF. DNA for the CDR3: TGTGCCATCAGTGGGGTTAGCGGGAGGAGTGCAGATACGCAGTATTTT.

J is TRBJ2-3 and V is TRBV4-2, with unresolved D. Trimming left V 1 base short and J 0 bases short, with 11 bases between. The CDR3 has 16 amino acids. CDR1 LGHNA and CDR2 YNFKEQ come from the germline V gene. CDR3 coding DNA: TGTGCCAGCAGCCAAGGTCACAGAGATAGCACAGATACGCAGTATTTT. Its protein product is CASSQGHRDSTDTQYF.

The J gene is TRBJ1-5, the V gene TRBV2; no clear D. The V gene lost 3 bases and the J gene lost 0 bases, with 6 bases spanning the gap. CDR3 size: 14 residues. Looked up from germline, CDR1 is SNHLY and CDR2 is FYNNEI. CDR3 protein: CASSDIASNQPQHF. DNA for the CDR3: TGTGCCAGCAGTGACATAGCTAGCAATCAGCCCCAGCATTTT.

This chain's CDR3 is CASSQGGFMNTEAFF. CDR3 bases: TGTGCCAGCAGCCAGGGGGGATTTATGAACACTGAAGCTTTCTTT. The chain employs TRBV5-4 and TRBJ1-1, with 7 bases matching TRBD1. Germline V gene sequence: CDR1 SGHNT, CDR2 YYREEE (reference sequence). The CDR3 is 15 residues long. The ends lost 4 bases at V and 0 bases at J; junction bases unmatched: 6.

This clone was observed once. The V call is TRBV5-1, the J call TRBJ2-1, with a possible D match to TRBD1 (6 bases). Trimming shortened V by 4 bases and J by 8 bases, and 10 bases separated the two germline ends. This CDR3 has 12 residues. Germline lookup yields CDR1 SGHRS and CDR2 YFSETQ. The CDR3 region is CASSAGQYEQFF. CDR3 sequence (DNA): TGCGCCAGCAGCGCCGGACAGTATGAGCAGTTCTTC. The full variable domain, in which reference TRBV5-1 and TRBJ2-1 provide the parts outside the CDR3, is KAGVTQTPRYLIKTRGQQVTLSCSPISGHRSVSWYQQTPGQGLQFLFEYFSETQRNKGNFPGRFSGRQFSNSRSEMNVSTLELGDSALYLCASSAGQYEQFFGPGTRLTVL.

The genes are TRBV6-1 and TRBJ2-7, with 7 bases that match TRBD1. Unmatched junction bases numbered 6, after V lost 4 bases and J lost 3 bases. The CDR3 has 14 amino acids. In germline, CDR1 is MNHNS, CDR2 SASEGT. The CDR3 region has the DNA TGTGCCAGCAGTGGGTCGGCAGGGGGCTACGAGCAGTACTTC. It specifies CASSGSAGGYEQYF.

The chain recombines TRBV7-9 with TRBJ2-2; 9 bases fit TRBD2. This CDR3 spans 15 amino acids. Germline CDR1 and CDR2: SEHNR and FQNEAQ (reference sequence). With 2 bases clipped from V and 5 bases from J, the junction kept 3 bases outside the gene matches. The CDR3 loop reads CASSLRAGGTGELFF. The CDR3, as DNA: TGTGCCAGCAGCTTAAGAGCGGGAGGTACCGGGGAGCTGTTTTTT. The full variable domain, with the rest looked up from reference TRBV7-9 and TRBJ2-2, is DTGVSQNPRHKITKRGQNVTFRCDPISEHNRLYWYRQTLGQGPEFLTYFQNEAQLEKSRLLSDRFSAERPKGSFSTLEIQRTEQGDSAMYLCASSLRAGGTGELFFGEGSRLTVL.

This chain connects TRBV6-5 to TRBJ2-2; TRBD1 might be the D (6 bases). V lost 6 bases to trimming and J lost 7 bases, with 12 bases between them. The CDR3 contains 13 residues. Germline CDR1 is MNHEY and CDR2 is SVGAGI. CDR3 sequence (DNA): TGTGCCAGCAGCCCGGACAGTGACGGGGAGCTGTTTTTT. Translation: CASSPDSDGELFF.

The rearrangement uses TRBV5-1 and TRBJ1-1, with 11 nucleotides matching TRBD1. The length of the CDR3 is 16 residues. Trimming at V came to 0 bases and at J to 7 bases, leaving 8 bases not matched to a gene. Germline V gene data show CDR1 as SGHRS and CDR2 as YFSETQ. The CDR3 sequence is CASSLAGTGGPDEAFF. In DNA, the CDR3 is TGCGCCAGCAGCTTGGCCGGGACAGGGGGTCCTGATGAAGCTTTCTTT.

This rearrangement joins TRBV6-5 to TRBJ1-3, with 7 bases lining up with TRBD1. The junction had 9 bases not matched to a gene; V was cut back by 6 bases and J by 7 bases. The CDR3 sequence is 14 residues long. CDR1 and CDR2 (germline): MNHEY, SVGAGI. CDR3 DNA: TGTGCCAGCAGGAAGGGACAGCTGGCTAACACCATATATTTT. Its protein is CASRKGQLANTIYF.

The gene calls are TRBV9 and TRBJ2-2; the match to TRBD1 covers 9 bases. The ends lost 4 bases at V and 5 bases at J; junction bases unmatched: 9. This CDR3 spans 16 amino acids. Per the germline V gene, CDR1 is SGDLS and CDR2 is YYNGEE. The CDR3 reads CASSSSPGQGTGELFF. The CDR3 nucleotides are TGTGCCAGCAGCTCTAGTCCGGGACAGGGAACCGGGGAGCTGTTTTTT.

The chain carries TRBV30 and TRBJ1-1, with D unresolved. V was shortened by 2 bases and J by 2 bases, with 3 bases between the two germline ends. Germline V gene data show CDR1 as GTSNPN and CDR2 as SVGIG (reference sequence). This CDR3 has 11 residues. The CDR3 sequence is CAWSLNTEAFF. DNA of the CDR3: TGTGCCTGGAGTCTAAACACTGAAGCTTTCTTT.

The CDR3 protein is CASSFSQGAGQYF. The CDR3 bases are TGTGCCAGTAGTTTCTCACAGGGGGCCGGGCAGTACTTC. The chain employs TRBV19 and TRBJ2-7; 9 nucleotides agree with TRBD1. V lost 5 bases, J lost 9 bases, and 8 bases stayed unmatched. The germline V gene has CDR1 LNHDA and CDR2 SQIVND (reference sequence). The CDR3 is 13 residues long.

The chain carries TRBV18 and TRBJ1-2; D not resolved. With 3 bases removed from V and 6 bases from J, the gap between germline ends came to 11 bases. CDR1 and CDR2 (germline): KGHSH, LQKENI. The CDR3 totals 13 residues. The DNA for the CDR3 is TGTGCCAGCTCACCCCGCGACGGGGATGGCTACACCTTC. Its protein is CASSPRDGDGYTF.

The chain is built from TRBV6-5 and TRBJ2-3; TRBD2 matches at 10 bases. J lost 2 bases, V lost 5 bases, and 4 bases had no gene match. CDR1 is MNHEY and CDR2 is SVGAGI in the germline V gene. The CDR3 consists of 15 residues. The CDR3 loop is CASSQLAGFTDTQYF. The CDR3, as DNA: TGTGCCAGCAGTCAACTAGCGGGATTCACAGATACGCAGTATTTT.

The chain links TRBV4-1 to TRBJ1-1; D not resolved. V lost 1 base, J lost 4 bases, and 13 bases lay in between. Per germline, CDR1 MGHRA and CDR2 YSYEKL. CDR3 size: 15 residues. Here the CDR3 DNA reads TGCGCCAGCAGCCAAGTAGCCCTTGCCGGCACTGAAGCTTTCTTT. This gives the protein CASSQVALAGTEAFF.

This chain uses TRBV7-6 with TRBJ1-1; D is unclear. CDR1 SGHVS and CDR2 FNYEAQ come from the germline V gene. The CDR3 is 14 amino acids. Trimming cost V 1 base and J 0 bases, with 6 bases left between them. As DNA, the CDR3 is TGTGCCAGCAGCTTAGTAGCTATGAACACTGAAGCTTTCTTT. Residues: CASSLVAMNTEAFF.